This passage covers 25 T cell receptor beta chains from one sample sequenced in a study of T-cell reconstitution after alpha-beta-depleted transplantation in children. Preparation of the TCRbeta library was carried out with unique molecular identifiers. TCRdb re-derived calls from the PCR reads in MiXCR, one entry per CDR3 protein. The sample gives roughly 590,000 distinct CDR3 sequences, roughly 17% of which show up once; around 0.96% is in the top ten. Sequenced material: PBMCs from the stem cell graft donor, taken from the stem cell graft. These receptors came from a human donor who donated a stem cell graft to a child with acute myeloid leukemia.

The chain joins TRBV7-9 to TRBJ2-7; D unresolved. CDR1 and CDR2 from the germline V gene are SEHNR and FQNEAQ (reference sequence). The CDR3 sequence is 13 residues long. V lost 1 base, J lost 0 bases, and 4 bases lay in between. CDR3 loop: CASSLEYSYEQYF. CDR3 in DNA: TGTGCCAGCAGCTTAGAATACTCCTACGAGCAGTACTTC.

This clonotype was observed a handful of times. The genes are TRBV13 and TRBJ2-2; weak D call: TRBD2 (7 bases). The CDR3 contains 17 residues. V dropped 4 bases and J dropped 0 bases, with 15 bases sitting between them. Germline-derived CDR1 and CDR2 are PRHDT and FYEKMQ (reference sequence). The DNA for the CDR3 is TGTGCCAGCAGCTCCACCGGGGGGACACCGAACACCGGGGAGCTGTTTTTT. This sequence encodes CASSSTGGTPNTGELFF. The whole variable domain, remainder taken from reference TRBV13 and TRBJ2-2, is AAGVIQSPRHLIKEKRETATLKCYPIPRHDTVYWYQQGPGQDPQFLISFYEKMQSDKGSIPDRFSAQQFSDYHSELNMSSLELGDSALYFCASSSTGGTPNTGELFFGEGSRLTVL.

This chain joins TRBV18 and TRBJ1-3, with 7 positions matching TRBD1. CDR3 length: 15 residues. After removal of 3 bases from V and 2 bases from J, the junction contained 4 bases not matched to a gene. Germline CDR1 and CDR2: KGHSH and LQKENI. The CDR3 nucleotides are TGTGCCAGCTCACCTCGGGACAGAACTGGAAACACCATATATTTT. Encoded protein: CASSPRDRTGNTIYF.

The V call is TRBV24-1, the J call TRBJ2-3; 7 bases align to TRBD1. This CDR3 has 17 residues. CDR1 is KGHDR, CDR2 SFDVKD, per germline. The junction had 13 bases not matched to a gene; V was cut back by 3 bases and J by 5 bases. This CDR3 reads CATSDPGQQNRRDTQYF. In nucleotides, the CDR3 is TGTGCCACCAGTGATCCGGGACAGCAAAACAGACGAGATACGCAGTATTTT.

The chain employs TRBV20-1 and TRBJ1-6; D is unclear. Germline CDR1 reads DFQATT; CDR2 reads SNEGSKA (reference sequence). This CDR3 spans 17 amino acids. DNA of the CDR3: TGCTGCGCTAGAGTCGGACGCCCGAGGACCTATAATTCACCCCTCCACTTT. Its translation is CCARVGRPRTYNSPLHF.

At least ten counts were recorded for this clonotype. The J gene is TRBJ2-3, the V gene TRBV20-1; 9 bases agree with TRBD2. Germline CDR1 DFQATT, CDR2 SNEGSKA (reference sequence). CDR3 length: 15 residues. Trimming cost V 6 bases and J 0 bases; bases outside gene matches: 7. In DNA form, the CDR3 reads TGCAGTGCGATAGCGGGGGAAACTAGCACAGATACGCAGTATTTT. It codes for CSAIAGETSTDTQYF.

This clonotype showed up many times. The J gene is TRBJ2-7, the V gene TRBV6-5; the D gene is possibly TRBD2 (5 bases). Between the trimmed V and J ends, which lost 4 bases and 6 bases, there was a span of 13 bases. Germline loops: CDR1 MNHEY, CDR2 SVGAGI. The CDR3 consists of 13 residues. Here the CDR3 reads CASSSGPEGEQYV. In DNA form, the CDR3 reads TGTGCCAGCAGTTCCGGGCCTGAGGGCGAGCAGTACGTC.

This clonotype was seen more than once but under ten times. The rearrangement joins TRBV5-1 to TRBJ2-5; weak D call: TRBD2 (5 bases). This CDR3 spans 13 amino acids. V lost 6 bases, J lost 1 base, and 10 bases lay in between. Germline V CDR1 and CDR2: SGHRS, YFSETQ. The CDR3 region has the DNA TGCGCCAGCAAGGCGGGCGGCCAAGAGACCCAGTACTTC. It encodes CASKAGGQETQYF.

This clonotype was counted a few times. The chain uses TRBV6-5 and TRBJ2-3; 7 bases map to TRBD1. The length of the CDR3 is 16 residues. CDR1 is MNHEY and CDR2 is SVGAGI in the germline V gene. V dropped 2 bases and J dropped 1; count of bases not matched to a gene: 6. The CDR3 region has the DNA TGTGCCAGCAGTTACGAGGGGGCCCGCGGCACAGATACGCAGTATTTT. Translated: CASSYEGARGTDTQYF.

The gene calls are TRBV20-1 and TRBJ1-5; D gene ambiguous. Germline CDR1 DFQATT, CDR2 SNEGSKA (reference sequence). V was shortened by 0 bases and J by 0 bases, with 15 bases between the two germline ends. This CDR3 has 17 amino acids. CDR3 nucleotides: TGCAGTGCTAGAGATCTTGACGGTGCGTATAGCAATCAGCCCCAGCATTTT. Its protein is CSARDLDGAYSNQPQHF.

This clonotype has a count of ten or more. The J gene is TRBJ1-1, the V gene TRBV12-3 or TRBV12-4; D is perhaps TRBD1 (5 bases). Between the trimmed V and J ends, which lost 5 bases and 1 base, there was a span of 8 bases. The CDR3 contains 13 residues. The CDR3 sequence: CASSEQENTEAFF. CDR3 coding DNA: TGTGCCAGCAGTGAACAGGAGAACACTGAAGCTTTCTTT.

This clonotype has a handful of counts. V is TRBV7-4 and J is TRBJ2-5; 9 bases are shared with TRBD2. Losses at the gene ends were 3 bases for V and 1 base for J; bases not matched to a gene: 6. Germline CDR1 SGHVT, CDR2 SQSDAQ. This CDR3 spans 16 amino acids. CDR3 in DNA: TGTGCCAGCAGCTTCGGTAGCGGGAGCGCCCAAGAGACCCAGTACTTC. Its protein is CASSFGSGSAQETQYF.

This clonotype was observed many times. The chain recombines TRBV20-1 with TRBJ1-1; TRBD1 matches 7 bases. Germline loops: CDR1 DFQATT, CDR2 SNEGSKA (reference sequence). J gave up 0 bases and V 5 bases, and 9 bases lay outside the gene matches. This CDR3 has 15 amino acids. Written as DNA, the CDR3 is TGCAGTGCTCGCCCAGGGGGGGCGATGAACACTGAAGCTTTCTTT. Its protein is CSARPGGAMNTEAFF.

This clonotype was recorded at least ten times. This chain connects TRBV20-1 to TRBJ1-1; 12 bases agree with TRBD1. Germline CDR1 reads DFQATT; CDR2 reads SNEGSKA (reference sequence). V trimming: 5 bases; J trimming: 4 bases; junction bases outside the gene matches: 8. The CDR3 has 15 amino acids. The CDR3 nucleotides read TGCAGTGCTCGGGGGACAGGGGGCACGGGCACTGAAGCTTTCTTT. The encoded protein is CSARGTGGTGTEAFF.

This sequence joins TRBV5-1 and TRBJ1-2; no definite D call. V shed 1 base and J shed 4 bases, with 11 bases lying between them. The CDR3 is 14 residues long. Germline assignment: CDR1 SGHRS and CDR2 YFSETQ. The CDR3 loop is CASSLNRWGYGYTF. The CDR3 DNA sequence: TGCGCCAGCAGCTTGAATCGGTGGGGCTATGGCTACACCTTC.

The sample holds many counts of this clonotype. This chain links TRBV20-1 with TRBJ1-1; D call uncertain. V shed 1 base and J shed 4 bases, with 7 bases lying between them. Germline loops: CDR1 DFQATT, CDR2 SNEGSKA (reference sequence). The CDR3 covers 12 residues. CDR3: CSARGEVTEAFF. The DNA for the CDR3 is TGCAGTGCTAGAGGGGAGGTCACTGAAGCTTTCTTT.

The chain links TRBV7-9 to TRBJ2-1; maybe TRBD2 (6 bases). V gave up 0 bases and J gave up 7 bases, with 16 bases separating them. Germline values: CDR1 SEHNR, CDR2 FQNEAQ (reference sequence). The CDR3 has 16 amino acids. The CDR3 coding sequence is TGTGCCAGCAGCTTAGCTCGCGGGGCTCTCTGGAATGAGCAGTTCTTC. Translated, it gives CASSLARGALWNEQFF. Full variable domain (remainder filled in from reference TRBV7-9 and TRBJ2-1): DTGVSQNPRHKITKRGQNVTFRCDPISEHNRLYWYRQTLGQGPEFLTYFQNEAQLEKSRLLSDRFSAERPKGSFSTLEIQRTEQGDSAMYLCASSLARGALWNEQFFGPGTRLTVL.

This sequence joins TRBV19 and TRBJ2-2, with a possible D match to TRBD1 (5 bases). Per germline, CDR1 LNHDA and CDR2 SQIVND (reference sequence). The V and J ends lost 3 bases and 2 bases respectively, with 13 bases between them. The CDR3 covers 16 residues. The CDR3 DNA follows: TGTGCCAGTAGTATCAGGGTATTCCAAAACACCGGGGAGCTGTTTTTT. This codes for CASSIRVFQNTGELFF. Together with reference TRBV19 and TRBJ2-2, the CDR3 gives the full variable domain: DGGITQSPKYLFRKEGQNVTLSCEQNLNHDAMYWYRQDPGQGLRLIYYSQIVNDFQKGDIAEGYSVSREKKESFPLTVTSAQKNPTAFYLCASSIRVFQNTGELFFGEGSRLTVL.

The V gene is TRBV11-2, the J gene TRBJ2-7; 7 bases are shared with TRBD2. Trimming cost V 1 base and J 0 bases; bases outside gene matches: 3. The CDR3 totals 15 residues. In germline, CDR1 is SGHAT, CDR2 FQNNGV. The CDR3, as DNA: TGTGCCAGCAGCTTAGGGGGACTAAGCTCCTACGAGCAGTACGTC. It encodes CASSLGGLSSYEQYV.

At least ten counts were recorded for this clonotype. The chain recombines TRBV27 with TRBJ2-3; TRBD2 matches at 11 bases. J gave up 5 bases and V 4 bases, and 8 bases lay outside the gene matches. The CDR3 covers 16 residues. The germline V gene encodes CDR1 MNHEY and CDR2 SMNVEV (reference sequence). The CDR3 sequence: CASSYLTSGGRDTQYF. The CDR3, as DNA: TGTGCCAGCAGTTATCTAACTAGCGGGGGTCGAGATACGCAGTATTTT.

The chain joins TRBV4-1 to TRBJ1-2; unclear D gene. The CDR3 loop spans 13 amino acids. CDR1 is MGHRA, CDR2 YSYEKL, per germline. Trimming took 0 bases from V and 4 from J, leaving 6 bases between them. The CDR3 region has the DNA TGCGCCAGCAGCCAAGACACGACCTATGGCTACACCTTC. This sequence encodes CASSQDTTYGYTF.

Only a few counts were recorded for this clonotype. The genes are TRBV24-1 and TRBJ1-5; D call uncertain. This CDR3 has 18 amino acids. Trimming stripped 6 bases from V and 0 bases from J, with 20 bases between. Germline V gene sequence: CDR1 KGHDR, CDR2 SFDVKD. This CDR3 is CATSSTLLRGGSNQPQHF. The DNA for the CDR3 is TGTGCCACCAGTTCTACTCTTTTGCGGGGAGGTAGCAATCAGCCCCAGCATTTT.

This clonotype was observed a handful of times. The CDR3 DNA reads TGTGCCAGCAGCACTCGGGGGGCTAAAGAGACCCAGTACTTC. This codes for CASSTRGAKETQYF. The chain recombines TRBV7-9 with TRBJ2-5; TRBD2 might be the D (7 bases). Per the germline V gene, CDR1 is SEHNR and CDR2 is FQNEAQ (reference sequence). This CDR3 has 14 amino acids. Deletions cut 5 bases from V and 3 bases from J, with 13 bases between.

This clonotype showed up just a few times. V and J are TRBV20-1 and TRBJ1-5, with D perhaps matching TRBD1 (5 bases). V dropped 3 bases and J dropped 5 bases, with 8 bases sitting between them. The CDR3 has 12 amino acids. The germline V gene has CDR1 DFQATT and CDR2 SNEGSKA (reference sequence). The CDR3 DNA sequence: TGCAGTGCTAGCGGGGGTTATCAGCCCCAGCATTTT. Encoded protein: CSASGGYQPQHF.

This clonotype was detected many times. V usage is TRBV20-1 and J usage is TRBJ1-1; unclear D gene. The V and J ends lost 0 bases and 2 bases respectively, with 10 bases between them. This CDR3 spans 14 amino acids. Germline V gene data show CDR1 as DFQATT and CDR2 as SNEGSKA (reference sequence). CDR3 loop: CSARDRGINTEAFF. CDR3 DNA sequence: TGCAGTGCTAGAGATCGAGGGATAAACACTGAAGCTTTCTTT.